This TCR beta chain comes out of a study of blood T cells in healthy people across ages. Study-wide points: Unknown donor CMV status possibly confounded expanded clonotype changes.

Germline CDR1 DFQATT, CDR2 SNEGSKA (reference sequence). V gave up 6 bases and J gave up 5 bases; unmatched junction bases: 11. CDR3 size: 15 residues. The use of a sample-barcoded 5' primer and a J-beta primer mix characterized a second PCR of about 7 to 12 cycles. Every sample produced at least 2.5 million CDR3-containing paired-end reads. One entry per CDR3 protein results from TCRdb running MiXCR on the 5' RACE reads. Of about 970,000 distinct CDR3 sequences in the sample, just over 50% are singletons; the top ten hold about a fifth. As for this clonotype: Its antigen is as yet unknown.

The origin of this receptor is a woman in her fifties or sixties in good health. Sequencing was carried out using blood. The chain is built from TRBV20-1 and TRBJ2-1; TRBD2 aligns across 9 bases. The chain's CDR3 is CSAKLPSGTNNEQFF. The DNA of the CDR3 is TGCAGTGCCAAGTTACCTAGCGGGACAAACAATGAGCAGTTCTTC.